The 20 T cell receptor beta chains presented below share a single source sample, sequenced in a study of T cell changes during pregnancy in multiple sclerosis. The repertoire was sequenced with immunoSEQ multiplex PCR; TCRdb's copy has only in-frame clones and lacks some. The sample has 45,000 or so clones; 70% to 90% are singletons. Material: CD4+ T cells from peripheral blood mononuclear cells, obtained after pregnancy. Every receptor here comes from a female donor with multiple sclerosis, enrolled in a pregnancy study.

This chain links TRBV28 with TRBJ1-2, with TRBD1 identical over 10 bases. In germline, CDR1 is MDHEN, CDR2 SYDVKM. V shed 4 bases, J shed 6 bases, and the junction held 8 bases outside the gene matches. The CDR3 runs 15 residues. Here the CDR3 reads CASSSTDRGDHGYTF. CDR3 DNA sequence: TGTGCCAGCAGTTCCACGGACAGGGGGGATCATGGCTACACCTTC.

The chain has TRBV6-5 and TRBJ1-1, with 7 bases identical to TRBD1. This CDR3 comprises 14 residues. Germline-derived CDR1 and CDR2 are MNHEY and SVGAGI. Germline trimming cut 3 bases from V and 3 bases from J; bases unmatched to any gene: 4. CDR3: CASSYNTGDTEAFF. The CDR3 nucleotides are TGTGCCAGCAGTTATAATACAGGGGACACTGAAGCTTTCTTT.

The CDR3 loop is CASKIGQTTYEQYF. In DNA, the CDR3 is TGTGCCAGCAAGATAGGACAGACCACCTACGAGCAGTACTTC. The chain is built from TRBV6-1 and TRBJ2-7; weak D call: TRBD1 (6 bases). This CDR3 spans 14 amino acids. CDR1 is MNHNS and CDR2 is SASEGT in the germline V gene. The ends were cut back, 7 bases at V and 2 bases at J, with 15 bases in the middle.

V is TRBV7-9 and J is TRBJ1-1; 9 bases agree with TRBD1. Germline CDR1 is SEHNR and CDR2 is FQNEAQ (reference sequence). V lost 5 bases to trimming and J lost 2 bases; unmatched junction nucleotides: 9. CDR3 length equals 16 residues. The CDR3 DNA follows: TGTGCCAGCAGCCATCCGGGACAGGGCATCAACACTGAAGCTTTCTTT. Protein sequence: CASSHPGQGINTEAFF.

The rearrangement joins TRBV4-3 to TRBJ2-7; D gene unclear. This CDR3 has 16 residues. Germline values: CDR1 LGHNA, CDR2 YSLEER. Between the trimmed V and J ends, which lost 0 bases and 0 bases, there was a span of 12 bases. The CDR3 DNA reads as TGCGCCAGCAGCCAAGATATCGGCGGTAGCTCCTACGAGCAGTACTTC. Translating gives CASSQDIGGSSYEQYF.

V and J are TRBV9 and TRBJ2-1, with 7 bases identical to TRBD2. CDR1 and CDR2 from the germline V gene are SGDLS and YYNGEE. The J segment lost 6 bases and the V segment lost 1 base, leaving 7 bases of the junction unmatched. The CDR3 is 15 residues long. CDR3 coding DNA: TGTGCCAGCAGCGTATTGAGCGGGACCCTCAATGAGCAGTTCTTC. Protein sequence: CASSVLSGTLNEQFF.

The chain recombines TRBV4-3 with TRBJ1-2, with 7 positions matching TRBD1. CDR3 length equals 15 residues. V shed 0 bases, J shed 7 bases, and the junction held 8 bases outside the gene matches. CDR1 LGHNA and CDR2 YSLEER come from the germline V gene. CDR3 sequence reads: CASSQEGGQAGGYTF. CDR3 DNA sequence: TGCGCCAGCAGCCAAGAAGGAGGACAGGCTGGTGGCTACACCTTC.

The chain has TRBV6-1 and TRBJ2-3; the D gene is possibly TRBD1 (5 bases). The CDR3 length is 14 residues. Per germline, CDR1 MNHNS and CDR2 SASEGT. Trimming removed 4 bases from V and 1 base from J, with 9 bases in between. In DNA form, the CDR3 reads TGTGCCAGCAGTGTACAGGCGGGCACAGATACGCAGTATTTT. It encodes CASSVQAGTDTQYF.

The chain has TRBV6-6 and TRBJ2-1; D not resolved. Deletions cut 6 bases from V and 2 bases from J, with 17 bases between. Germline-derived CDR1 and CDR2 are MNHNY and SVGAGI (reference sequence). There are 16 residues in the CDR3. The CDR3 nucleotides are TGTGCCAGCAGCCCCCTGAGAGGCGGAGCCTACAATGAGCAGTTCTTC. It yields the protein CASSPLRGGAYNEQFF.

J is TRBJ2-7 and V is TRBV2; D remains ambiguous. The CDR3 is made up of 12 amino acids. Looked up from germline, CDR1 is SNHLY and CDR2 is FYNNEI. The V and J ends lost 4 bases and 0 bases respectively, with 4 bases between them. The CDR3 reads CASSASSYEQYF. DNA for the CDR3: TGTGCCAGCAGTGCTAGCTCCTACGAGCAGTACTTC.

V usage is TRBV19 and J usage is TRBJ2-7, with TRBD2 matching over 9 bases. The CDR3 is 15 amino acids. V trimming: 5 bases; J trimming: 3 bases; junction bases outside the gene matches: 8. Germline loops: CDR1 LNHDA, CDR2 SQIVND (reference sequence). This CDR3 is CASSVSGRSDYEQYF. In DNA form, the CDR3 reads TGTGCCAGTAGTGTAAGCGGGAGGAGTGACTACGAGCAGTACTTC.

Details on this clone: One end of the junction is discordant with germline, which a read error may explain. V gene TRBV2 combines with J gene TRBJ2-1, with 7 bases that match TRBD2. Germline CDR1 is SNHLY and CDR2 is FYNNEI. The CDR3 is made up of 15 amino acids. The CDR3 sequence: CASKRAGLGYSEQFF. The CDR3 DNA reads TGTGCCAGCAAGAGGGCCGGACTAGGTTACAGTGAGCAGTTCTTC.

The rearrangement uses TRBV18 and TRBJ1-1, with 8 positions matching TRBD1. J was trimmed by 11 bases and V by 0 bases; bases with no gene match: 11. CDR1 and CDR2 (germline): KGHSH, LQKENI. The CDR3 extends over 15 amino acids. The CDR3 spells CASSPPGARQGAAFF. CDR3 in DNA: TGTGCCAGCTCACCACCCGGGGCACGTCAGGGGGCGGCTTTCTTT.

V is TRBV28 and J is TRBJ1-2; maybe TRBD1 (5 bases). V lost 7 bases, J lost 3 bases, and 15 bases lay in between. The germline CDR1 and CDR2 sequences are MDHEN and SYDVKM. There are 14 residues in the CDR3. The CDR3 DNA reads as TGTGCCAGCAAACCGCCCGGGGGGGACTATGGCTACACCTTC. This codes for CASKPPGGDYGYTF.

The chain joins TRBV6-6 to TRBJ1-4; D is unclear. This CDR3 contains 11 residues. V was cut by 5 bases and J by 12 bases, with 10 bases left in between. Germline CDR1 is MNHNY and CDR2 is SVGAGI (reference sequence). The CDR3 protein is CASSRESELFF. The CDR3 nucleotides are TGTGCCAGCAGTCGGGAGTCGGAACTGTTTTTT.

The CDR3 is CASSLTSNEQFF. CDR3 DNA sequence: TGCGCCAGCAGCTTGACTTCCAATGAGCAGTTCTTC. This rearrangement joins TRBV5-1 to TRBJ2-1; D is unresolved. The CDR3 is 12 residues long. The germline V and J ends were trimmed by 1 base and 6 bases, with 5 bases remaining between them. Germline-derived CDR1 and CDR2 are SGHRS and YFSETQ.

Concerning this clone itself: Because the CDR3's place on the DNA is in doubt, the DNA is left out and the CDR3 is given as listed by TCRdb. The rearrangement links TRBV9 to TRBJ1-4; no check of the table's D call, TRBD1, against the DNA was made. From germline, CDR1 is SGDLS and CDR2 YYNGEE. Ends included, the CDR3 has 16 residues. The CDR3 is CASSPGSGQGYEKLFF.

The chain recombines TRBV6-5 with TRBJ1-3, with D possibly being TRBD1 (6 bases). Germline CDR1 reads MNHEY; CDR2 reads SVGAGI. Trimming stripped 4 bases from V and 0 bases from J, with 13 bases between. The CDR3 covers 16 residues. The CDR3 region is CASSSHETGSGNTIYF. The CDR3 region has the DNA TGTGCCAGCAGTTCCCACGAGACAGGCTCTGGAAACACCATATATTTT.

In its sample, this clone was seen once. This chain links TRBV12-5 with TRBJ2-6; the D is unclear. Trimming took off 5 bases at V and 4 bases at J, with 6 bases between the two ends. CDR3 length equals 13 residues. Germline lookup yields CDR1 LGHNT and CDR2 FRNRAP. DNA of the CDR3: TGTGCTAGTGGTCCATCCGGGGCCAACGTCCTGACTTTC. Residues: CASGPSGANVLTF. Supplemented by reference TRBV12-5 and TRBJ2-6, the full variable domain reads DARVTQTPRHKVTEMGQEVTMRCQPILGHNTVFWYRQTMMQGLELLAYFRNRAPLDDSGMPKDRFSAEMPDATLATLKIQPSEPRDSAVYFCASGPSGANVLTFGAGSRLTVL.

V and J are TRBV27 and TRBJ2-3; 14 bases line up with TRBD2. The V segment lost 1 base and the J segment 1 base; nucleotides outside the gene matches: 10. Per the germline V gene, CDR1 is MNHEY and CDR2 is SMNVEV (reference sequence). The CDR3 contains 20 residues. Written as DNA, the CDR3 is TGTGCCAGCAGTTTATTCGGGACTAGCGGGAGTGGAAAAGGCACAGATACGCAGTATTTT. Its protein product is CASSLFGTSGSGKGTDTQYF.